Below, 14 T cell receptor beta chains from the same sample are listed, as sequenced in a study of blood T cell repertoires in COVID-19. The protocol was immunoSEQ multiplex PCR, while the TCRdb copy is restricted to in-frame clones and leaves out a portion. The table shows 250,000 or so clones, with around 84% occurring only once. Input material: PBMCs or T cells enriched from blood (not recorded which). The receptor set was obtained from a woman aged 45-65 years who had been exposed to COVID-19.

V gene TRBV12-3 or TRBV12-4 combines with J gene TRBJ1-1, with 7 bases lining up with TRBD1. The CDR3 is 13 amino acids. V lost 5 bases and J lost 6; bases outside the gene matches: 6. The CDR3 loop is CASSPWDRAEAFF. In DNA form, the CDR3 reads TGTGCCAGCAGTCCCTGGGACAGAGCTGAAGCTTTCTTT.

This clone has a single count. The rearrangement uses TRBV23-1 and TRBJ2-5, with 7 positions matching TRBD1. TRBV23-1 is an ORF, and what it does is uncertain. J gave up 0 bases and V 2 bases, and 6 bases lay outside the gene matches. The CDR3 runs to 16 residues. CDR3 sequence: CASSQPGTVNQETQYF. In DNA, the CDR3 is TGCGCCAGCAGTCAACCCGGGACAGTGAACCAAGAGACCCAGTACTTC.

A few counts support this clone. The gene calls are TRBV5-1 and TRBJ2-1, with TRBD2 matching over 7 bases. The CDR3 sequence is 13 residues long. CDR1 is SGHRS and CDR2 is YFSETQ in the germline V gene. The ends lost 0 bases at V and 6 bases at J; junction bases unmatched: 0. Written as DNA, the CDR3 is TGCGCCAGCAGCTTGGGGACTAGCAATGAGCAGTTCTTC. It translates to CASSLGTSNEQFF.

The rearrangement uses TRBV11-2 and TRBJ2-5; 13 bases map to TRBD2. The V and J ends lost 2 bases and 5 bases, in that order; junction bases with no gene match: 11. Germline V lookup: CDR1 SGHAT, CDR2 FQNNGV. This CDR3 is built from 18 residues. The CDR3 DNA is TGTGCCAGCAGCTTACCCACTAGCGGGGGGGCCGATGGGGAGACCCAGTACTTC. Protein sequence: CASSLPTSGGADGETQYF.

CDR3 in amino acids: CASSHSEGAGQPQHF. Written as DNA, the CDR3 is TGCGCCAGCAGCCACAGCGAGGGGGCAGGGCAGCCCCAGCATTTT. The chain joins TRBV4-1 to TRBJ1-5; 7 bases are shared with TRBD1. V shed 3 bases, J shed 7 bases, and the junction held 9 bases outside the gene matches. Germline V lookup: CDR1 MGHRA, CDR2 YSYEKL. This CDR3 contains 15 residues.

This chain links TRBV19 with TRBJ1-1; D is possibly TRBD1 (6 bases). Trimming took off 5 bases at V and 0 bases at J, with 13 bases between the two ends. The CDR3 spans 15 residues. Germline V CDR1 and CDR2: LNHDA, SQIVND (reference sequence). The CDR3 DNA follows: TGTGCCAGTAGTCCCCTCGGACAGATGAACACTGAAGCTTTCTTT. Translated, it gives CASSPLGQMNTEAFF.

This clone appeared once. The V and J genes are TRBV10-2 and TRBJ1-1; 7 bases match TRBD1. Germline CDR1 is WSHSY and CDR2 is SAAADI. With V trimmed by 10 bases and J by 0 bases, 14 bases remained unmatched. The length of the CDR3 is 16 residues. The CDR3 DNA is TGCGCCAACTCCACCTCCGGGACAGCCCTGAACACTGAAGCTTTCTTT. It codes for CANSTSGTALNTEAFF.

The rearrangement joins TRBV5-5 to TRBJ1-6; 7 bases align to TRBD1. The ends lost 4 bases at V and 3 bases at J; junction bases unmatched: 7. The CDR3 totals 16 residues. Germline loops: CDR1 SGHKS, CDR2 YYEKEE (reference sequence). The CDR3 reads CASSGQGVNYNSPLHF. The CDR3, as DNA: TGTGCCAGCAGCGGGCAGGGGGTCAACTATAATTCACCCCTCCACTTT.

This clone has ten or more counts. The J gene is TRBJ2-1, the V gene TRBV10-3; TRBD2 agrees at 7 bases. CDR1 and CDR2 (germline): ENHRY, SYGVKD. This CDR3 region has 13 residues. Germline trimming cut 6 bases from V and 8 bases from J; bases unmatched to any gene: 7. The CDR3 protein is CAISRAGDDEQFF. CDR3 coding DNA: TGTGCCATCAGCAGGGCGGGGGATGATGAGCAGTTCTTC.

The chain joins TRBV27 to TRBJ2-3; no reliable D call. V gave up 6 bases and J gave up 2 bases, with 6 bases separating them. Germline V lookup: CDR1 MNHEY, CDR2 SMNVEV (reference sequence). The CDR3 extends over 12 amino acids. The CDR3 DNA reads as TGTGCCAGCAGACATTACACAGATACGCAGTATTTT. It yields the protein CASRHYTDTQYF.

The chain is built from TRBV5-4 and TRBJ2-1; 9 bases agree with TRBD2. From germline, CDR1 is SGHNT and CDR2 YYREEE (reference sequence). V shed 3 bases, J shed 9 bases, and the junction held 13 bases outside the gene matches. CDR3 size: 16 residues. For the CDR3, the DNA is TGTGCCAGCAGCTCGGGACTAAGGACTAGCGAGGGTGAGCAGTTCTTC. Protein sequence: CASSSGLRTSEGEQFF.

The V and J genes are TRBV10-2 and TRBJ2-2; D is unclear. CDR1 is WSHSY, CDR2 SAAADI, per germline. The CDR3 spans 16 residues. Trimming took off 1 base at V and 0 bases at J, with 9 bases between the two ends. The CDR3 loop is CASSEYELSNTGELFF. CDR3 DNA sequence: TGCGCCAGCAGTGAGTACGAGCTCTCGAACACCGGGGAGCTGTTTTTT.

This clone occurred once. The chain joins TRBV18 to TRBJ1-6; D unclear. CDR3 length: 15 residues. Trimming stripped 3 bases from V and 9 bases from J, with 15 bases between. CDR1 is KGHSH and CDR2 is LQKENI in the germline V gene. In nucleotides, the CDR3 is TGTGCCAGCTCACCCCAGCAGATTCGAGGTTCACCCCTCCACTTT. Protein product: CASSPQQIRGSPLHF.

Here the CDR3 DNA reads TGCAGCGCCCTCCAGGGATTTGAAGGCTACACCTTC. It yields the protein CSALQGFEGYTF. The chain carries TRBV29-1 and TRBJ1-2, with a possible D match to TRBD1 (5 bases). Trimming left V 7 bases short and J 8 bases short, with 17 bases between. CDR1 and CDR2 from the germline V gene are SQVTM and ANQGSEA. The CDR3 totals 12 residues.